Below, 21 T cell receptor beta chains from the same sample are listed, as sequenced in a study of graft-versus-host responses after intestinal transplantation. The repertoire was sequenced with immunoSEQ multiplex PCR; TCRdb's copy has only in-frame clones and lacks some. The sample consists of over 85,000 clones, approximately 92% of them appearing once. What these receptors recognize is not known. Sequencing was performed on unstimulated CD8+ T cells sorted from spleen or lymph node cells, taken before intestinal transplant. The receptors stem from a human donor who received an intestinal transplant.

V gene TRBV7-3 combines with J gene TRBJ1-2; 8 nucleotides match TRBD1. The CDR3 loop spans 15 amino acids. The V gene's germline CDR1 is SGHTA and CDR2 FQGTGA. V shed 2 bases, J shed 4 bases, and the junction held 6 bases outside the gene matches. DNA for the CDR3: TGTGCCAGCAGCTTAGACGGGACAGGCCCCTATGGCTACACCTTC. This gives the protein CASSLDGTGPYGYTF.

Only one count was recorded for this clone. The V and J genes are TRBV9 and TRBJ2-5; TRBD2 is a possible D gene (6 bases). CDR1 and CDR2 from the germline V gene are SGDLS and YYNGEE. This CDR3 is built from 14 residues. The V end was cut by 3 bases, the J end by 5 bases, with 14 bases between. The CDR3 protein is CASSAQRVSETQYF. CDR3 in DNA: TGTGCCAGCAGCGCCCAGCGGGTATCGGAGACCCAGTACTTC.

This clone was detected only once. This chain uses TRBV2 with TRBJ1-5, with 7 bases aligning to TRBD1. CDR3 size: 16 residues. With 9 bases clipped from V and 0 bases from J, the junction kept 11 bases outside the gene matches. From germline, CDR1 is SNHLY and CDR2 FYNNEI. The chain's CDR3 is CASAKDRAYSNQPQHF. CDR3 DNA sequence: TGTGCCAGTGCCAAAGACAGGGCTTATAGCAATCAGCCCCAGCATTTT. Drawing the rest from reference TRBV2 and TRBJ1-5, the complete variable domain is EPEVTQTPSHQVTQMGQEVILRCVPISNHLYFYWYRQILGQKVEFLVSFYNNEISEKSEIFDDQFSVERPDGSNFTLKIRSTKLEDSAMYFCASAKDRAYSNQPQHFGDGTRLSIL.

The CDR3 loop reads CASGFASGEQYF. The DNA for the CDR3 is TGTGCTAGTGGCTTTGCTAGTGGCGAGCAGTACTTC. The chain carries TRBV12-5 and TRBJ2-7; D remains ambiguous. The germline V and J ends were trimmed by 6 bases and 6 bases, with 12 bases remaining between them. From germline, CDR1 is LGHNT and CDR2 FRNRAP. This CDR3 has 12 residues.

This chain joins TRBV19 and TRBJ1-2, with 7 bases lining up with TRBD1. With V trimmed by 5 bases and J by 0 bases, 6 bases remained unmatched. The CDR3 is 15 amino acids. Per the germline V gene, CDR1 is LNHDA and CDR2 is SQIVND (reference sequence). CDR3 coding DNA: TGTGCCAGTAGTCCTCAAGGACAGGCTAACTATGGCTACACCTTC. Its translation is CASSPQGQANYGYTF.

The chain employs TRBV27 and TRBJ2-7; 8 bases line up with TRBD1. CDR3 length: 14 residues. J was trimmed by 4 bases and V by 5 bases; bases with no gene match: 7. Germline V lookup: CDR1 MNHEY, CDR2 SMNVEV (reference sequence). CDR3 loop: CASSPGQGFYEQYF. The CDR3 DNA reads TGTGCCAGCAGTCCTGGACAGGGTTTTTACGAGCAGTACTTC.

The chain recombines TRBV5-1 with TRBJ2-7; 8 bases match TRBD1. V lost 4 bases and J lost 0; bases outside the gene matches: 6. The germline V gene encodes CDR1 SGHRS and CDR2 YFSETQ. The CDR3 consists of 15 residues. The CDR3 here is CASSGGQGLSYEQYF. CDR3 sequence (DNA): TGCGCCAGCAGCGGCGGACAGGGCCTCTCCTACGAGCAGTACTTC.

J is TRBJ1-2 and V is TRBV20-1; D is undetermined. The V gene lost 5 bases and the J gene lost 8 bases, with 12 bases spanning the gap. This CDR3 spans 11 amino acids. CDR1 and CDR2 from the germline V gene are DFQATT and SNEGSKA (reference sequence). In DNA, the CDR3 is TGCAGTGCTCGGACTCCCGGAGGCTACACCTTC. Translated, it gives CSARTPGGYTF.

The chain joins TRBV30 to TRBJ2-1, with TRBD2 as a possible D gene (5 bases). This CDR3 spans 12 amino acids. V lost 0 bases, J lost 7 bases, and 7 bases lay in between. Looked up from germline, CDR1 is GTSNPN and CDR2 is SVGIG (reference sequence). CDR3 sequence: CAWSVVANEQFF. CDR3 bases: TGTGCCTGGAGTGTTGTAGCGAATGAGCAGTTCTTC. The full variable domain, completed using reference TRBV30 and TRBJ2-1, is SQTIHQWPATLVQPVGSPLSLECTVEGTSNPNLYWYRQAAGRGLQLLFYSVGIGQISSEVPQNLSASRPQDRQFILSSKKLLLSDSGFYLCAWSVVANEQFFGPGTRLTVL.

The chain is built from TRBV5-1 and TRBJ2-7, with D tentatively TRBD1 (6 bases). The CDR3 extends over 16 amino acids. Trimming left V 0 bases short and J 0 bases short, with 13 bases between. From germline, CDR1 is SGHRS and CDR2 YFSETQ. The CDR3: CASSLGDRPSSYEQYF. The CDR3 region has the DNA TGCGCCAGCAGCTTGGGTGACAGGCCAAGCTCCTACGAGCAGTACTTC.

CDR3 sequence (DNA): TGCGCCAGCAGCCCACTAGCGGGGACTCTAAATACGCAGTATTTT. Amino acid sequence: CASSPLAGTLNTQYF. The chain has TRBV4-3 and TRBJ2-3, with TRBD2 matching 10 bases. The CDR3 has 15 amino acids. Losses at the gene ends were 4 bases for V and 7 bases for J; bases not matched to a gene: 8. The germline gives CDR1 LGHNA, CDR2 YSLEER.

This clone was seen only once. The gene calls are TRBV6-5 and TRBJ1-1, with 9 bases fitting TRBD1. V lost 5 bases, J lost 3 bases, and 4 bases stayed unmatched. The CDR3 contains 14 residues. Germline-derived CDR1 and CDR2 are MNHEY and SVGAGI. CDR3 sequence reads: CASSTQGAHTEAFF. The CDR3 nucleotides are TGTGCCAGCAGTACACAGGGGGCGCACACTGAAGCTTTCTTT.

The V gene is TRBV5-1, the J gene TRBJ1-5, with a weak D call TRBD1 (5 bases). This CDR3 is 15 amino acids long. The ends were cut back, 0 bases at V and 3 bases at J, with 10 bases in the middle. Germline CDR1 is SGHRS and CDR2 is YFSETQ. CDR3 DNA: TGCGCCAGCAGCTTGGAGGGGTCAGACAATCAGCCCCAGCATTTT. Residues: CASSLEGSDNQPQHF.

The chain has TRBV30 and TRBJ1-6; maybe TRBD1 (6 bases). Germline CDR1 and CDR2: GTSNPN and SVGIG (reference sequence). The V gene lost 5 bases and the J gene lost 9 bases, with 17 bases spanning the gap. The CDR3 loop spans 14 amino acids. The CDR3 region has the DNA TGTGCCTGGTCCATGGGGCAGGGGTCTTCACCCCTCCACTTT. Protein product: CAWSMGQGSSPLHF.

V gene TRBV5-4 combines with J gene TRBJ2-3; D ambiguous. V was trimmed by 4 bases and J by 4 bases, leaving 7 bases between them. CDR3 length: 12 residues. Germline V lookup: CDR1 SGHNT, CDR2 YYREEE (reference sequence). The CDR3 loop reads CASSLLPDTQYF. DNA for the CDR3: TGTGCCAGCAGCCTACTTCCAGATACGCAGTATTTT.

V gene TRBV6-5 combines with J gene TRBJ2-1, with TRBD1 matching 7 bases. The CDR3 runs to 13 residues. V lost 3 bases and J lost 10; bases outside the gene matches: 6. CDR1 MNHEY and CDR2 SVGAGI come from the germline V gene. The CDR3 loop is CASSYGQGVEQFF. The CDR3 coding sequence is TGTGCCAGCAGTTATGGGCAGGGGGTCGAGCAGTTCTTC.

The chain is built from TRBV30 and TRBJ1-2; 9 bases fit TRBD1. V dropped 8 bases and J dropped 6; count of bases not matched to a gene: 13. Germline loops: CDR1 GTSNPN, CDR2 SVGIG (reference sequence). This CDR3 spans 14 amino acids. CDR3 sequence: CAQEPGQGVHGYTF. CDR3 DNA: TGTGCCCAAGAACCGGGACAGGGCGTTCATGGCTACACCTTC.

The chain combines TRBV5-6 with TRBJ2-1; 13 bases are a match to TRBD2. The junction had 5 bases not matched to a gene; V was cut back by 5 bases and J by 0 bases. The CDR3 consists of 17 residues. Germline V gives CDR1 SGHDT, CDR2 YYEEEE. The CDR3 is CASRTRTSGSSYNEQFF. Written as DNA, the CDR3 is TGTGCCAGCAGAACTCGGACTAGCGGGAGCTCCTACAATGAGCAGTTCTTC. Supplemented by reference TRBV5-6 and TRBJ2-1, the full variable domain reads DAGVTQSPTHLIKTRGQQVTLRCSPKSGHDTVSWYQQALGQGPQFIFQYYEEEERQRGNFPDRFSGHQFPNYSSELNVNALLLGDSALYLCASRTRTSGSSYNEQFFGPGTRLTVL.

The chain has TRBV7-9 and TRBJ2-1; D ambiguous. V was pared by 1 base and J by 2 bases, with 9 bases between. Germline values: CDR1 SEHNR, CDR2 FQNEAQ (reference sequence). This CDR3 comprises 15 residues. The CDR3 loop reads CASSLGSTPYNEQFF. CDR3 bases: TGTGCCAGCAGCTTAGGTTCTACCCCCTACAATGAGCAGTTCTTC.

In this sample, this clone turned up a few times. The CDR3 DNA reads TGCGCCAGCAGCTTGGGCGGGGGACAGGGAGACAACACCATATATTTT. Its protein product is CASSLGGGQGDNTIYF. The J gene is TRBJ1-3, the V gene TRBV5-1; TRBD1 agrees at 9 bases. The CDR3 is 16 amino acids. The V and J ends lost 0 bases and 7 bases, in that order; junction bases with no gene match: 8. Germline V gene data show CDR1 as SGHRS and CDR2 as YFSETQ. The variable domain in full, with the rest retrieved from reference TRBV5-1 and TRBJ1-3, is KAGVTQTPRYLIKTRGQQVTLSCSPISGHRSVSWYQQTPGQGLQFLFEYFSETQRNKGNFPGRFSGRQFSNSRSEMNVSTLELGDSALYLCASSLGGGQGDNTIYFGEGSWLTVV.

The chain couples TRBV13 to TRBJ2-7; 14 positions match TRBD2. The CDR3 is 16 residues long. Germline-derived CDR1 and CDR2 are PRHDT and FYEKMQ (reference sequence). Germline trimming cut 5 bases from V and 4 bases from J; bases unmatched to any gene: 7. The CDR3 loop is CASSRGLAGEGYEQYF. CDR3 in DNA: TGTGCCAGCAGCCGGGGACTAGCGGGAGAGGGGTACGAGCAGTACTTC.